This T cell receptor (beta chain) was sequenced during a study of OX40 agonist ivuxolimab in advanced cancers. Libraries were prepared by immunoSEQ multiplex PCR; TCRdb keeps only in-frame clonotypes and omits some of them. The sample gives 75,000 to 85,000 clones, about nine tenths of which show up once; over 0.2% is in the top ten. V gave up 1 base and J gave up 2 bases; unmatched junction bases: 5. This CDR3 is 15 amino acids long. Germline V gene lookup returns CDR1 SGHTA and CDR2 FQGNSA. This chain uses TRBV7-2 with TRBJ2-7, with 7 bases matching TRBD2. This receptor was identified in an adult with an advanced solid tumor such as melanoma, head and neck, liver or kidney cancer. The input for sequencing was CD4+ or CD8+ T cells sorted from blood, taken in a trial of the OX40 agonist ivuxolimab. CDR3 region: CASSLGAGVAYEQYF. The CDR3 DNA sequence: TGTGCCAGCAGCTTAGGGGCGGGAGTAGCCTACGAGCAGTACTTC.